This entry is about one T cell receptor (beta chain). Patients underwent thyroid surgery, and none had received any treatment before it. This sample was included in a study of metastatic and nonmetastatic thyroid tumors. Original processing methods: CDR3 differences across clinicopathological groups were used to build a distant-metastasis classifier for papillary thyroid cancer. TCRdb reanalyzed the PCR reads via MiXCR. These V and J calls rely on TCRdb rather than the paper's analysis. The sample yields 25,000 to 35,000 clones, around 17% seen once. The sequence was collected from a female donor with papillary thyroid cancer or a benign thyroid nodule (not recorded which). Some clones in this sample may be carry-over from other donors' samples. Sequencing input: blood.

The DNA for the CDR3 is TGTGCCAGCAGTATCAAGACAGGGGGTGAAAAACTGTTTTTT. Translated, it gives CASSIKTGGEKLFF. The chain links TRBV6-1 to TRBJ1-4; 9 bases fit TRBD1. Germline CDR1 reads MNHNS; CDR2 reads SASEGT. Losses at the gene ends were 5 bases for V and 7 bases for J; bases not matched to a gene: 5. The CDR3 consists of 14 residues.